This T cell receptor (beta chain) was recorded in a study of tumor and adjacent non-tumor tissue in lung cancer. As for the study in general: The cohort had about a dozen adenocarcinoma, 2 squamous cell and 1 small cell patients. Each sample yielded a few million productive TCRbeta reads on average. Study observations and caveats: Significantly higher TCR diversity was found in tumor than normal lung. Shorter survival was associated with higher TCR diversity in tumors.

RNA was extracted from bulk tissue without any cell sorting. As to this clonotype: Antigen unknown. Given a much more abundant clone one base away, this may be a read error.

A modified ARM-PCR protocol with three rounds of nested PCR amplified TCRbeta. One entry per CDR3 protein results from TCRdb running MiXCR on the multiplex PCR reads. The sample yields tens of thousands of distinct CDR3 sequences, 60% to 85% seen once. This CDR3 is built from 15 residues. Germline loops: CDR1 DFQATT, CDR2 SNEGSKA (reference sequence). This chain links TRBV20-1 with TRBJ2-3; a possible D gene is TRBD2 (5 bases). Sample: lung tumor tissue. The receptor's source is a woman aged 50 to 65 with non-small cell lung cancer. The DNA of the CDR3 is TGCAGTGCTACCCTCCCGCGGGTTAGCATAGATACGCAGTATTTT. Translating it yields CSATLPRVSIDTQYF.